This TCR beta chain was identified during a study of CD8+ T cells in alopecia areata. Study-level findings and limits: Scalp clonality and expanded CD8+ clones among the top 100 fell significantly with tofacitinib. While patients received tofacitinib, many expanded lesional clones remained present in scalp and blood.

Specified treatment: oral pan-JAK inhibitor, 5-10 mg twice daily. The CDR3 runs 14 residues. Trimming shortened V by 7 bases and J by 1 base, and 10 bases separated the two germline ends. Germline assignment: CDR1 MNHEY and CDR2 SMNVEV (reference sequence). Concerning this clone itself: Its antigen remains unidentified.

Investigators isolated RNA and reverse transcribed it into cDNA to act as the sequencing template. The assay was immunoSEQ multiplex PCR, and TCRdb's table has in-frame clones only and misses some. This table has about 210,000 clones, less than 75% appearing once. The sample in question was CD4+ T cells sorted from blood, obtained at week 4, from a patient treated with tofacitinib. This TCR was sampled from a human donor with alopecia areata. V usage is TRBV27 and J usage is TRBJ2-2; possibly TRBD1 for D (5 bases). CDR3 amino acids: CASTRQMNTGELFF. As DNA, the CDR3 is TGTGCCAGCACCCGACAGATGAACACCGGGGAGCTGTTTTTT.